The text below deals with one TCR beta chain. As handled by the study authors: For nucleated cells, counts were estimated from reference gene primer amplification. The method was immunoSEQ multiplex PCR; TCRdb's version includes in-frame clones alone and lacks a portion of them. The D gene and trimming were derived from the DNA, and the V and J assignments and clone size from that table. The data show roughly 150,000 clones, approximately 85% seen once. This specimen belongs to a study of blood T cell repertoires in COVID-19. Whole-study context: COVID-19 samples collected from the United States, Italy and Spain covered acute and convalescent phases. Sample material is recorded as cDNA or gDNA derived from T cells, B-cell-depleted T cells, or PBMCs.

Enrolment of Seattle patients took place during active infection, and they were followed longitudinally. The germline V gene has CDR1 SEHNR and CDR2 FQNEAQ (reference sequence). The CDR3 is 14 amino acids. Trimming took off 4 bases at V and 6 bases at J, with 15 bases between the two ends. The sample consisted of peripheral blood. The genes are TRBV7-9 and TRBJ1-1; D is uncertain. This TCR was recovered from a woman between 50 and 59 years old with COVID-19, enrolled during active disease. The CDR3 sequence is CASSSGAGIPEAFF. Written as DNA, the CDR3 is TGTGCCAGCAGCTCGGGTGCGGGAATCCCTGAAGCTTTCTTT.